The source of this T cell receptor beta chain is a study of blood T cell repertoires in COVID-19. Whole-study context: PBMCs, B-cell-depleted T cells, or T cells were the source of the cDNA or gDNA that made up the material.

As handled by the study authors: Estimation of nucleated cell counts was performed using reference gene primer amplification. Profiling relied on immunoSEQ multiplex PCR, and the TCRdb table lists in-frame clones only, not all of them. From that table come the V and J calls and clone size; the DNA was used to work out D and trimming. In the table there are 130,000 to 150,000 clones, roughly nine tenths of which are singletons. The sequence was obtained from a woman aged 55-70 years with active COVID-19. The source material was peripheral blood.

In DNA, the CDR3 is TGTGCCAGCAGCGTAAGTTCGAGCGGGAGCTCCTACAATGAGCAGTTCTTC. Translating gives CASSVSSSGSSYNEQFF. The chain couples TRBV9 to TRBJ2-1; the match to TRBD2 covers 8 bases. Unmatched junction bases numbered 6, after V lost 1 base and J lost 0 bases. Germline CDR1 SGDLS, CDR2 YYNGEE. This CDR3 has 17 amino acids.